These 22 T cell receptor beta chains originate from one sample sequenced in a study of PD-L1 blockade in urothelial cancer. Time point indicated: pretreatment peripheral blood. Only in-frame clones appear in the TCRdb table, and some are missing; sequencing was by immunoSEQ multiplex PCR. The sample includes about 80,000 clones, around four fifths of them seen just once. The sample in question was PBMCs, obtained around atezolizumab (anti-PD-L1) treatment. These receptors originate from a man between 35 and 55 years old with urothelial cancer.

The gene calls are TRBV9 and TRBJ2-7; TRBD1 agrees at 7 bases. CDR3 length: 15 residues. Germline V gene data show CDR1 as SGDLS and CDR2 as YYNGEE. V trimming: 0 bases; J trimming: 1 base; junction bases outside the gene matches: 4. CDR3: CASSVGTGNSYEQYF. Here the CDR3 DNA reads TGTGCCAGCAGCGTAGGGACAGGCAATTCCTACGAGCAGTACTTC.

This clone was seen a few times. The J gene is TRBJ2-2, the V gene TRBV15; D uncertain. The CDR3 has 11 amino acids. CDR1 is LNHNV and CDR2 is YYDKDF in the germline V gene (reference sequence). Trimming removed 5 bases at V and 5 bases at J, with 3 bases between. In nucleotides, the CDR3 is TGTGCCACCAGCGAGACCGGGGAGCTGTTTTTT. It specifies CATSETGELFF.

V is TRBV5-1 and J is TRBJ1-3, with D maybe TRBD1 (6 bases). V lost 0 bases and J lost 4, with 11 bases in between. Germline-derived CDR1 and CDR2 are SGHRS and YFSETQ. CDR3 size: 15 residues. For the CDR3, the DNA is TGCGCCAGCAGCTTGGACGGGACAAGAGGAAACACCATATATTTT. It codes for CASSLDGTRGNTIYF.

This clone was observed a single time. This chain links TRBV4-2 with TRBJ1-2; a possible D gene is TRBD1 (6 bases). Trimming shortened V by 0 bases and J by 6 bases, and 17 bases separated the two germline ends. CDR1 LGHNA and CDR2 YNFKEQ come from the germline V gene. There are 16 residues in the CDR3. DNA of the CDR3: TGTGCCAGCAGCCAAGATCTAGGGGGAGGGAACGATGGCTACACCTTC. It is translated as CASSQDLGGGNDGYTF.

The chain carries TRBV7-9 and TRBJ2-2, with D possibly TRBD2 on 7 matching bases. The CDR3 has 18 amino acids. Germline V lookup: CDR1 SEHNR, CDR2 FQNEAQ (reference sequence). The ends were cut back, 1 base at V and 0 bases at J, with 15 bases in the middle. The CDR3 coding sequence is TGTGCCAGCAGCTTAGGTAGGGGGGGCCCGACGAACACCGGGGAGCTGTTTTTT. This codes for CASSLGRGGPTNTGELFF.

This chain links TRBV7-8 with TRBJ2-7; the D gene is possibly TRBD2 (5 bases). This CDR3 has 15 residues. V dropped 1 base and J dropped 0 bases, with 10 bases sitting between them. Looked up from germline, CDR1 is SGHVS and CDR2 is FQNEAQ. CDR3 sequence reads: CASSLGIGSSYEQYF. CDR3 in DNA: TGTGCCAGCAGCTTAGGTATAGGGAGCTCCTACGAGCAGTACTTC.

For this clone: Mismatch with germline at one junction end may stem from a read error. Other DNA sequences of this sample code for an identical CDR3. V gene TRBV28 combines with J gene TRBJ2-6; a possible D gene is TRBD1 (5 bases). Germline CDR1 MDHEN, CDR2 SYDVKM. This CDR3 contains 16 residues. CDR3 coding DNA: TGTGCCAGCAGTTTAGCCACGGTGACTGGGGCCAACGTCCTGACTTTT. Amino acid sequence: CASSLATVTGANVLTF. Variable domain in full (rest from reference TRBV28 and TRBJ2-6): DVKVTQSSRYLVKRTGEKVFLECVQDMDHENMFWYRQDPGLGLRLIYFSYDVKMKEKGDIPEGYSVSREKKERFSLILESASTNQTSMYLCASSLATVTGANVLTFGAGSRLTVL.

Points on this clone: The same CDR3 can be traced to other DNA sequences in this sample. The CDR3 DNA follows: TGTGCCAGCAGTTTGGGGCAACGTGAAGCTTTCTTT. As protein: CASSLGQREAFF. The V and J genes are TRBV28 and TRBJ1-1; D perhaps matches TRBD1 (5 bases). Trimming left V 3 bases short and J 7 bases short, with 9 bases between. CDR3 size: 12 residues. Germline V gene data show CDR1 as MDHEN and CDR2 as SYDVKM.

This rearrangement joins TRBV5-5 to TRBJ1-1, with no clear D. Germline CDR1 is SGHKS and CDR2 is YYEKEE (reference sequence). CDR3 length: 12 amino acids. V was shortened by 4 bases and J by 2 bases, with 6 bases between the two germline ends. Here the CDR3 reads CASSLINTEAFF. The CDR3 DNA is TGTGCCAGCAGCCTAATAAACACTGAAGCTTTCTTT.

For this clone: Compared with germline, one end of the junction differs, possibly owing to a read error. The rearrangement uses TRBV7-7 and TRBJ1-3; 7 nucleotides align to TRBD1. The CDR3 sequence is 15 residues long. The germline CDR1 and CDR2 sequences are SSHAT and FNYEAQ (reference sequence). The CDR3 reads CASSRGRAAGNTIYF. The CDR3 DNA reads TGTGCTAGCAGCAGGGGGAGGGCCGCTGGAAACACCATATATTTT. Combining the CDR3 with reference TRBV7-7 and TRBJ1-3 gives the whole variable domain GAGVSQSPRYKVTKRGQDVTLRCDPISSHATLYWYQQALGQGPEFLTYFNYEAQPDKSGLPSDRFSAERPEGSISTLTIQRTEQRDSAMYRCASSRGRAAGNTIYFGEGSWLTVV.

V gene TRBV15 combines with J gene TRBJ2-1; D gene uncertain. The CDR3 has 16 residues. V shed 0 bases and J shed 0 bases, with 9 bases lying between them. Germline V gene data show CDR1 as LNHNV and CDR2 as YYDKDF (reference sequence). CDR3 nucleotide sequence: TGTGCCACCAGCAGAGATTCGGTGAGCTCCTACAATGAGCAGTTCTTC. Translated: CATSRDSVSSYNEQFF. The full variable domain, rest sourced from reference TRBV15 and TRBJ2-1, is DAMVIQNPRYQVTQFGKPVTLSCSQTLNHNVMYWYQQKSSQAPKLLFHYYDKDFNNEADTPDNFQSRRPNTSFCFLDIRSPGLGDTAMYLCATSRDSVSSYNEQFFGPGTRLTVL.

This clone was seen more than once but under ten times. V gene TRBV7-6 combines with J gene TRBJ1-4; 7 bases are shared with TRBD1. J lost 5 bases, V lost 4 bases, and 7 bases had no gene match. CDR1 SGHVS and CDR2 FNYEAQ come from the germline V gene. This CDR3 region has 15 residues. The CDR3 spells CASSSWDRANEKLFF. The CDR3 DNA is TGTGCCAGCAGCTCCTGGGACAGAGCCAATGAAAAACTGTTTTTT.

This clone was seen once. CDR3 region: CASSHTGIKTGDEQFF. In DNA form, the CDR3 reads TGCGCCAGCAGCCATACAGGGATTAAAACAGGCGATGAGCAGTTCTTC. This sequence joins TRBV5-1 and TRBJ2-1, with D perhaps matching TRBD1 (6 bases). Germline V CDR1 and CDR2: SGHRS, YFSETQ. The CDR3 loop spans 16 amino acids. Trimming shortened V by 4 bases and J by 8 bases, and 22 bases separated the two germline ends. Full variable domain (rest looked up from reference TRBV5-1 and TRBJ2-1): KAGVTQTPRYLIKTRGQQVTLSCSPISGHRSVSWYQQTPGQGLQFLFEYFSETQRNKGNFPGRFSGRQFSNSRSEMNVSTLELGDSALYLCASSHTGIKTGDEQFFGPGTRLTVL.

The J gene is TRBJ2-7, the V gene TRBV28, with 9 bases lining up with TRBD2. The CDR3 sequence is 16 residues long. The germline gives CDR1 MDHEN, CDR2 SYDVKM. J gave up 5 bases and V 5 bases, and 13 bases lay outside the gene matches. CDR3 loop: CASSPLSGSGKDEQYF. DNA for the CDR3: TGTGCCAGCAGTCCCCTTAGCGGGAGCGGTAAGGACGAGCAGTACTTC.

V usage is TRBV7-2 and J usage is TRBJ2-7; D may be TRBD1 (6 bases). Trimming pared 5 bases from V and 3 bases from J, leaving 17 bases between. Germline values: CDR1 SGHTA, CDR2 FQGNSA. This CDR3 contains 15 residues. This chain's CDR3 is CASSPRSGHHYEQYF. The CDR3 coding sequence is TGTGCCAGCAGCCCGCGCTCGGGACACCACTACGAGCAGTACTTC.

This chain uses TRBV5-1 with TRBJ2-7; TRBD1 might be the D (5 bases). This CDR3 has 13 amino acids. Germline V gene data show CDR1 as SGHRS and CDR2 as YFSETQ. V was clipped by 2 bases and J by 0 bases, with 6 bases between them. The CDR3 reads CASSFDSSYEQYF. CDR3 DNA: TGCGCCAGCAGCTTCGACAGCTCCTACGAGCAGTACTTC.

V is TRBV7-2 and J is TRBJ2-2; 15 bases are a match to TRBD2. J lost 7 bases, V lost 2 bases, and 8 bases had no gene match. Germline V gene lookup returns CDR1 SGHTA and CDR2 FQGNSA. CDR3 size: 18 residues. CDR3 amino acids: CASSLNSGTSGRFGELFF. CDR3 sequence (DNA): TGTGCCAGCAGCTTAAATTCCGGGACTAGCGGGAGGTTCGGGGAGCTGTTTTTT.

The gene calls are TRBV7-2 and TRBJ1-4; the match to TRBD1 covers 9 bases. J lost 4 bases, V lost 3 bases, and 6 bases had no gene match. The germline CDR1 and CDR2 sequences are SGHTA and FQGNSA. The CDR3 covers 16 residues. The CDR3 coding sequence is TGTGCCAGCAGCTTCCGGGGGACAGGGAGTAATGAAAAACTGTTTTTT. Protein sequence: CASSFRGTGSNEKLFF.

This sequence joins TRBV5-1 and TRBJ2-1; 7 nucleotides agree with TRBD2. The junction had 4 bases not matched to a gene; V was cut back by 0 bases and J by 4 bases. The CDR3 spans 15 residues. Germline V gives CDR1 SGHRS, CDR2 YFSETQ. The CDR3 coding sequence is TGCGCCAGCAGCTTGGCCGGGACTATATACAATGAGCAGTTCTTC. Its protein is CASSLAGTIYNEQFF.

The V call is TRBV18, the J call TRBJ1-1; D ambiguous. The CDR3 has 15 amino acids. V lost 6 bases, J lost 0 bases, and 14 bases lay in between. Germline-derived CDR1 and CDR2 are KGHSH and LQKENI. This CDR3 reads CASSLTDQLNTEAFF. The CDR3 region has the DNA TGTGCCAGCTCGCTCACCGATCAGTTGAACACTGAAGCTTTCTTT.

The chain links TRBV6-5 to TRBJ2-2; the match to TRBD1 covers 9 bases. Germline CDR1 reads MNHEY; CDR2 reads SVGAGI. The CDR3 consists of 15 residues. V was clipped by 6 bases and J by 4 bases; unmatched bases: 6. The CDR3 spells CASRDRGRITGELFF. CDR3 coding DNA: TGTGCCAGCAGGGACAGGGGCCGGATCACCGGGGAGCTGTTTTTT.

This chain connects TRBV9 to TRBJ2-1, with TRBD2 as a possible D gene (6 bases). The V gene's germline CDR1 is SGDLS and CDR2 YYNGEE. V was cut by 0 bases and J by 8 bases, with 12 bases left in between. The CDR3 totals 14 residues. The CDR3 protein is CASSVGASVDEQFF. CDR3 sequence (DNA): TGTGCCAGCAGCGTAGGGGCTAGCGTCGATGAGCAGTTCTTC.